The source of this TCR beta chain is a study of graft-versus-host responses after intestinal transplantation. Study in general: Isolated intestinal, liver-intestinal, or multivisceral transplants had been given to the recipients. After anti-thymocyte globulin induction, recipients took tacrolimus and steroids for 2 to 3 years.

Study conclusions and caveats: The marrow of recipients harbored GvH clones, and ileum or blood showed some of them first. With peak circulating GvH clone levels came an association with early post-transplant HvG declines.

A word on this clone: Antigen: not known.

Germline CDR1 and CDR2: SGHTA and FQGNSA. Trimming took off 4 bases at V and 3 bases at J, with 7 bases between the two ends. The CDR3 has 13 residues. Sequenced by immunoSEQ multiplex PCR; TCRdb stores in-frame clones only, minus some. The sample shows 50,000 or so clones, around 91% of them seen only once. The J gene is TRBJ1-3, the V gene TRBV7-2; D is perhaps TRBD1 (5 bases). The clonotype comes from a human patient who received an intestinal transplant, so some T cells may come from the graft donor. The sample consisted of PBMCs, taken roughly 120 days after intestinal transplantation. DNA for the CDR3: TGTGCCAGCAGCTCCGGGGGTGGAAACACCATATATTTT. Amino acid sequence: CASSSGGGNTIYF. The full variable domain, rest sourced from reference TRBV7-2 and TRBJ1-3, is GAGVSQSPSNKVTEKGKDVELRCDPISGHTALYWYRQSLGQGLEFLIYFQGNSAPDKSGLPSDRFSAERTGGSVSTLTIQRTQQEDSAVYLCASSSGGGNTIYFGEGSWLTVV.